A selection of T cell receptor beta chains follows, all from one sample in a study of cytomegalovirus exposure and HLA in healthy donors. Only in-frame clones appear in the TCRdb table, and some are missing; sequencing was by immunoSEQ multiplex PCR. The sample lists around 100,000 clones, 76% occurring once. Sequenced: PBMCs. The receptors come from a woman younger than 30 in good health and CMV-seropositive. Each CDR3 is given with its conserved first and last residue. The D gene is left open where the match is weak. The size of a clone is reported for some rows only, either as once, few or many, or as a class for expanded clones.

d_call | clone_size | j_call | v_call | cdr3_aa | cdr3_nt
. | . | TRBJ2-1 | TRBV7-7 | CASSLDPGGSNEQFF | TGTGCTAGCAGCTTGGACCCCGGAGGATCCAATGAGCAGTTCTTC
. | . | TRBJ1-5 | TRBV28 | CASSLQKYQPQHF | TGTGCCAGCAGTTTGCAGAAATACCAGCCCCAGCATTTT
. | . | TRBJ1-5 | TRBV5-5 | CASSLAAWGPRRNQPQHF | TGTGCCAGCAGCTTGGCTGCATGGGGCCCCCGCCGGAATCAGCCCCAGCATTTT
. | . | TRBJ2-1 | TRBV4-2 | CASSRETTSYNEQFF | TGTGCCAGCAGCAGAGAAACCACCTCCTACAATGAGCAGTTCTTC
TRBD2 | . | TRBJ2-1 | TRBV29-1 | CSVEEFSGTLAYNEQFF | TGCAGCGTTGAAGAATTTAGCGGGACCCTGGCCTACAATGAGCAGTTCTTC
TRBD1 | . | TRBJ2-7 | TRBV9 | CASSTGQGAYEQYF | TGTGCCAGCAGCACCGGACAGGGAGCCTACGAGCAGTACTTC
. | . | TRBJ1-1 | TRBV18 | CASRQSNTEAFF | TGTGCCAGTAGACAGTCGAACACTGAAGCTTTCTTT
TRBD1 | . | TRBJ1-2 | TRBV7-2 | CASSLSTGAYGYTF | TGTGCCAGCAGCTTATCAACAGGGGCCTATGGCTACACCTTC
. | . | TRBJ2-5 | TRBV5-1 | CASSSSRETQYF | TGCGCCAGCAGCTCTTCGAGGGAGACCCAGTACTTC
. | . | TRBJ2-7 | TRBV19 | CASRPGVSYEQYF | TGTGCCAGTAGACCAGGGGTCTCCTACGAGCAGTACTTC
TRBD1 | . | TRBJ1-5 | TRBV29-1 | CSVGGQNQPQHF | TGCAGCGTCGGGGGACAGAATCAGCCCCAGCATTTT
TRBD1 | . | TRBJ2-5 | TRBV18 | CASLKDRGLETQYF | TGTGCCAGTCTAAAGGACAGGGGCTTGGAGACCCAGTACTTC
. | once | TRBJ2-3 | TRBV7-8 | CASSLGADTDTQYF | TGTGCCAGCAGCCTAGGAGCCGACACAGATACGCAGTATTTT
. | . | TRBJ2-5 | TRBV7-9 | CASSPDVFQGDPQYYF | TGTGCCAGCAGCCCCGATGTGTTTCAGGGCGACCCTCAATATTACTTC
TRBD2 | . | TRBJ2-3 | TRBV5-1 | CASSLGAGVGTDTQYF | TGCGCCAGCAGCTTGGGGGCGGGAGTGGGCACAGATACGCAGTATTTT
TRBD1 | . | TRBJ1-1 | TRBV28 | CASTSDRENTEAFF | TGTGCCAGCACCTCGGACAGGGAGAACACTGAAGCTTTCTTT
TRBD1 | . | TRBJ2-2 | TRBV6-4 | CASSDRGLGTGELFF | TGTGCCAGCAGTGATAGGGGGCTTGGCACCGGGGAGCTGTTTTTT
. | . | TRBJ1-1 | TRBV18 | CASSPWSTGSTEAFF | TGTGCCAGCTCACCATGGTCTACAGGTTCCACTGAAGCTTTCTTT
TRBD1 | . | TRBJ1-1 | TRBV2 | CASSDGQVRVGTEAFF | TGTGCCAGCAGTGACGGACAGGTAAGAGTTGGGACTGAAGCTTTCTTT
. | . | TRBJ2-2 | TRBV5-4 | CASSLVQATGELFF | TGTGCCAGCAGCTTGGTGCAGGCTACCGGGGAGCTGTTTTTT
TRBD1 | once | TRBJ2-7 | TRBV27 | CASSLLAGQGSSYEQYF | TGTGCCAGCAGTTTATTGGCGGGACAGGGGAGCTCCTACGAGCAGTACTTC
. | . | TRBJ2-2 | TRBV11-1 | CASSLVRTGELFF | TGTGCCAGCAGCTTAGTGCGGACCGGGGAGCTGTTTTTT
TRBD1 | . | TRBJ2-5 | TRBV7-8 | CASSPGQGDQETQYF | TGTGCCAGCAGCCCTGGACAGGGGGACCAAGAGACCCAGTACTTC
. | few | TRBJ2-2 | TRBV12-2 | CASRLLGPAGDKTGELFF | TGTGCAAGTCGCTTATTGGGACCCGCGGGGGATAAAACCGGGGAGCTGTTTTTT
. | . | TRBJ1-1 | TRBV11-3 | CASSLAVVLNTEAFF | TGTGCCAGCAGCTTAGCGGTTGTCCTGAACACTGAAGCTTTCTTT
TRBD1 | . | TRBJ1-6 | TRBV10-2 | CASIGSPGGGSPLHF | TGCGCCAGCATTGGGTCCCCAGGGGGCGGTTCACCCCTCCACTTT
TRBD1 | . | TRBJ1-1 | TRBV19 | CASTQGAEAFF | TGTGCCAGTACCCAGGGGGCTGAAGCTTTCTTT
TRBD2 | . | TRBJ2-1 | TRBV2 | CASSELAAYNEQFF | TGTGCCAGCAGTGAACTAGCGGCTTACAATGAGCAGTTCTTC
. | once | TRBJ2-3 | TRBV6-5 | CASSHTDTQYF | TGTGCCAGCAGCCACACAGATACGCAGTATTTT
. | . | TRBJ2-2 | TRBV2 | CASRGGHLTGELFF | TGTGCCAGCAGGGGGGGTCACTTAACCGGGGAGCTGTTTTTT
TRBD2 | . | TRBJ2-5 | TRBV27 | CASSLRTSGVNQETQYF | TGTGCCAGCAGTTTAAGGACTAGCGGGGTCAACCAAGAGACCCAGTACTTC
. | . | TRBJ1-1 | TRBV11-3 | CASSLDGRGGNTEAFF | TGTGCCAGCAGCTTAGATGGGAGGGGGGGGAACACTGAAGCTTTCTTT
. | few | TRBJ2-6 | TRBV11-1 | CASSSPGDSWYSGANVLTF | TGTGCCAGCAGCTCCCCCGGCGACAGCTGGTACTCTGGGGCCAACGTCCTGACTTTC
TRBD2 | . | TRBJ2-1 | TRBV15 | CATRLLATGSYNEQFF | TGTGCCACCAGGTTACTAGCGACCGGCTCCTACAATGAGCAGTTCTTC
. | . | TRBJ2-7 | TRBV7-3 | CASSLTGQSEQYF | TGTGCCAGCAGCTTAACAGGACAAAGCGAGCAGTACTTC
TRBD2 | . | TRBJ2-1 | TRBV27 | CASSLSAGGAYNEQFF | TGTGCCAGCAGTTTAAGTGCGGGGGGCGCCTACAATGAGCAGTTCTTC
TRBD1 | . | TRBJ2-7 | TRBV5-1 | CASSDRDEQYF | TGCGCCAGCAGCGACAGGGACGAGCAGTACTTC
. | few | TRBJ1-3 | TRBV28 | CASSPLGNTIYF | TGTGCCAGCAGTCCCCTTGGAAACACCATATATTTT
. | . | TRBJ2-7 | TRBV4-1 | CASSQGPDKPTYEQYF | TGCGCCAGCAGCCAAGGCCCCGACAAGCCGACCTACGAGCAGTACTTC